The 3 T cell receptor beta chains presented below share a single source sample, sequenced in a study of beta chain features in type 1 diabetes. Regarding the study as a whole: Researchers report that Type 1 diabetes patients had moderately but significantly shorter TCRB CDR3s across all four CD4+ subsets.

All of the isolated RNA was reverse transcribed, so expressed TCRB transcripts were sequenced. Clones were sequenced by immunoSEQ multiplex PCR, and TCRdb holds only the in-frame ones, with some missing. The sample has hundreds of thousands of clones; 13% are singletons. Which antigens these TCRs recognize remains unknown. What was sequenced was naive CD4+ T cells from blood. The origin of the receptors is a man aged 18 to 29 with type 1 diabetes.

This clone appeared a few times. The rearrangement uses TRBV5-6 and TRBJ1-2, with D unclear. CDR1 and CDR2 (germline): SGHDT, YYEEEE. The CDR3 consists of 13 residues. With 2 bases removed from V and 5 bases from J, the gap between germline ends came to 10 bases. In DNA form, the CDR3 reads TGTGCCAGCAGCTTTGGCAGAATATATGGCTACACCTTC. Translating it yields CASSFGRIYGYTF.

There are a few counts of this clone. The rearrangement links TRBV5-1 to TRBJ2-1, with unresolved D. Germline assignment: CDR1 SGHRS and CDR2 YFSETQ. The CDR3 is 13 residues long. V lost 3 bases, J lost 5 bases, and 9 bases lay in between. The CDR3 coding sequence is TGCGCCAGCAGCTCCGCACGTAACAATGAGCAGTTCTTC. Translating it yields CASSSARNNEQFF.

In its sample, this clone was seen a few times. The V call is TRBV30, the J call TRBJ1-3; D is ambiguous. Germline V gene data show CDR1 as GTSNPN and CDR2 as SVGIG (reference sequence). Deletions cut 2 bases from V and 4 bases from J, with 12 bases between. CDR3 length: 14 residues. For the CDR3, the DNA is TGTGCCTGGAGTATCCGCGGGAGAGGAAACACCATATATTTT. It codes for CAWSIRGRGNTIYF.